This paragraph reports one T cell receptor (beta chain). These data belong to a study of T cell responses to AZD1222 COVID-19 vaccine. Study at large: Pooling was applied to second doses at about 4 or about 12 weeks.

The CDR3 sequence is 14 residues long. Between the trimmed V and J ends, which lost 6 bases and 0 bases, there was a span of 9 bases. CDR1 and CDR2 from the germline V gene are MNHEY and SVGEGT. TCRdb keeps only in-frame clones here, not all; method: immunoSEQ multiplex PCR. The sample has under 200,000 clones; about 88% are singletons. The source was peripheral blood, collected on day 0 of AZD1222 vaccination. The chain employs TRBV6-2 or TRBV6-3 and TRBJ1-3; D unresolved. This sequence originates from an adult in good health. Written as DNA, the CDR3 is TGTGCCAGCAGCGGGTCGGTCTCTGGAAACACCATATATTTT. Translating it yields CASSGSVSGNTIYF.